The source of this TCR beta chain is a study of blood T cell repertoires in COVID-19. Across the whole study: Sample material is recorded as cDNA or gDNA derived from T cells, B-cell-depleted T cells, or PBMCs.

Patients in Seattle were enrolled during active infection, then followed longitudinally. CDR1 and CDR2 from the germline V gene are MNHEY and SMNVEV (reference sequence). V was pared by 3 bases and J by 10 bases, with 12 bases between. The CDR3 extends over 12 amino acids. Profiling relied on immunoSEQ multiplex PCR, and the TCRdb table lists in-frame clones only, not all of them. The table records some 160,000 clones, 87% of them present only once. Sequences were obtained from peripheral blood. This chain joins TRBV27 and TRBJ1-1; the D is unclear. The sequence was collected from a woman in her 70s with COVID-19, enrolled during active disease. DNA for the CDR3: TGTGCCAGCAGTTTCAACCGGGAGAGAGCTTTCTTT. Translated: CASSFNRERAFF.